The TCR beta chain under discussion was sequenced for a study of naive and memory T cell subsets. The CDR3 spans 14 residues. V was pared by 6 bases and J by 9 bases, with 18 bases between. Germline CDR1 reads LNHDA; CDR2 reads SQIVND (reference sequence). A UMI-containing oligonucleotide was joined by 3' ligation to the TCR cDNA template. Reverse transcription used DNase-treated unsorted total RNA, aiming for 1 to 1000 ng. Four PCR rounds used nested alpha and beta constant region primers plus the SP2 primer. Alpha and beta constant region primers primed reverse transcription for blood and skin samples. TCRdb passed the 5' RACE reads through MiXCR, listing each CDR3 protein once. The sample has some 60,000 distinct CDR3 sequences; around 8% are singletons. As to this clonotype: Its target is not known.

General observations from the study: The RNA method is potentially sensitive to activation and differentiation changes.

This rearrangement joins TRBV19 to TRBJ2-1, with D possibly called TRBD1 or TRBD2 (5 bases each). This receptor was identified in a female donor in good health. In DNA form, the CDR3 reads TGTGCCAGTAGCGCGTTGGTGGGGGTCGGTGAGCAGTTCTTC. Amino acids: CASSALVGVGEQFF. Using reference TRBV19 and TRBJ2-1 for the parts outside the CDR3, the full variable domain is DGGITQSPKYLFRKEGQNVTLSCEQNLNHDAMYWYRQDPGQGLRLIYYSQIVNDFQKGDIAEGYSVSREKKESFPLTVTSAQKNPTAFYLCASSALVGVGEQFFGPGTRLTVL.